The 18 T cell receptor beta chains listed next were all sequenced from one sample in a study of CD8+CD57+ T cells in acquired aplastic anemia. For CDR3 and TCR beta VDJ profiling, genomic DNA was the template used. TCRdb reanalysed the reads using MiXCR and keeps one entry per CDR3 protein. The table shows approximately 250,000 distinct CDR3 sequences, with less than 85% occurring only once. The patients chosen for sequencing had shown expansion of CD8+CD57+ cells (detected by flow cytometry). The sequenced sample was sorted CD4+, CD8+, or CD8+CD57+ T cells (not recorded which) from PBMCs. The receptors derive from a human donor with aplastic anemia.

This clonotype was counted a single time. The conserved phenylalanine or tryptophan is not found at the CDR3 terminus, so this likely reflects a read error. The DNA is left out, because the CDR3 cannot be placed on it with certainty; the CDR3 is given as TCRdb lists it. CDR3 amino acids: CASSLAGGPDTQQFV. This chain connects TRBV7-8 to TRBJ2-1; the table's D call TRBD2 went unverified against the DNA. Termini included, the CDR3 measures 15 amino acids. The germline CDR1 and CDR2 sequences are SGHVS and FQNEAQ.

The V gene is TRBV5-5, the J gene TRBJ2-1; D is uncertain. Trimming pared 1 base from V and 8 bases from J, leaving 10 bases between. Germline V gene data show CDR1 as SGHKS and CDR2 as YYEKEE (reference sequence). The CDR3 contains 13 residues. The CDR3 reads CASSLLDLHEQFF. In DNA form, the CDR3 reads TGTGCCAGCAGCTTGTTAGACCTCCATGAGCAGTTCTTC.

In its sample, this clonotype was seen many times. The V gene is TRBV9, the J gene TRBJ2-1; D might be TRBD1 or TRBD2, each matching 5 bases. Germline CDR1 is SGDLS and CDR2 is YYNGEE. This CDR3 has 14 amino acids. V was pared by 1 base and J by 5 bases, with 10 bases between. DNA of the CDR3: TGTGCCAGCAGCGTATCCGGGACCCACAATGAGCAGTTCTTC. Translation gives CASSVSGTHNEQFF.

A remark on this clonotype: The conserved phenylalanine or tryptophan normally closing the CDR3 is absent here, so this likely arose from a read error. No DNA is shown, since the ends of the CDR3 on it are uncertain; the CDR3 is the one TCRdb lists. The V gene is TRBV7-2, the J gene TRBJ2-3. 13 amino acids form the CDR3, both terminal residues included. Germline loops: CDR1 SGHTA, CDR2 FQGNSA. CDR3 amino acids: CASSYPYTETFFG.

Points on this clonotype: Mismatch with germline at one junction end may stem from a read error. This chain connects TRBV9 to TRBJ2-3, with D possibly being TRBD2 (6 bases). The CDR3 has 14 amino acids. The germline gives CDR1 SGDLS, CDR2 YYNGEE. DNA of the CDR3: TGTGCCAGCAGCGTCGGGACTGGTCGAGTAGATAAGCATTTT. Residues: CASSVGTGRVDKHF.

In the case of this clonotype: The CDR3 carries no conserved terminal phenylalanine or tryptophan, so it likely arises from a read error. V usage is TRBV5-1 and J usage is TRBJ2-3, with TRBD1 identical over 9 bases. CDR1 and CDR2 (germline): SGHRS, YFSETQ. This CDR3 contains 13 residues. CDR3 in amino acids: CASSQGQGGPQYL. In DNA form, the CDR3 reads TGTGCCAGCAGCCAGGGACAGGGAGGACCGCAGTATCTT.

The rearrangement uses TRBV7-2 and TRBJ1-2, with D hard to call. The CDR3 length is 15 residues. The V end lost 0 bases, the J end lost 11 bases, and 19 bases lay between the germline ends. Germline CDR1 reads SGHTA; CDR2 reads FQGNSA. The CDR3 reads CASSLALTPTYEYTF. CDR3 coding DNA: TGTGCCAGCAGCTTAGCTCTGACACCCACCTATGAGTACACCTTC.

Only a few counts were recorded for this clonotype. The rearrangement uses TRBV7-9 and TRBJ2-1; D unclear. Germline CDR1 SEHNR, CDR2 FQNEAQ (reference sequence). The CDR3 has 13 residues. The V gene lost 5 bases and the J gene lost 5 bases, with 10 bases spanning the gap. Here the CDR3 reads CASSPGPNNEQFF. The CDR3 DNA is TGTGCCAGCAGCCCCGGACCAAACAATGAGCAGTTCTTC. Looking up the rest from reference TRBV7-9 and TRBJ2-1 gives the full variable domain: DTGVSQNPRHKITKRGQNVTFRCDPISEHNRLYWYRQTLGQGPEFLTYFQNEAQLEKSRLLSDRFSAERPKGSFSTLEIQRTEQGDSAMYLCASSPGPNNEQFFGPGTRLTVL.

This chain uses TRBV2 with TRBJ1-2; weak D call: TRBD1 (6 bases). CDR1 is SNHLY and CDR2 is FYNNEI in the germline V gene. Between the trimmed V and J ends, which lost 8 bases and 11 bases, there was a span of 27 bases. The CDR3 loop spans 15 amino acids. The CDR3 region has the DNA TGTGCCAGCGGCTTGACAGGCACAGCCGCGTATGATTACACCTTC. This encodes CASGLTGTAAYDYTF.

The chain carries TRBV7-2 and TRBJ2-7; D is perhaps TRBD1 or TRBD2 (7 bases each). The CDR3 has 18 residues. Trimming took off 4 bases at V and 3 bases at J, with 25 bases between the two ends. Germline CDR1 is SGHTA and CDR2 is FQGNSA. Here the CDR3 reads CASSSRVTGGQLFYEQYV. CDR3 in DNA: TGTGCCAGCAGCTCCCGGGTTACGGGGGGACAGCTTTTCTACGAGCAGTACGTC.

Points on this clonotype: Because the CDR3 is missing its conserved closing phenylalanine or tryptophan, this is likely a read error. This rearrangement joins TRBV24-1 to TRBJ2-3; 11 positions match TRBD2. After removal of 11 bases from V and 9 bases from J, the junction contained 15 bases not matched to a gene. The CDR3 consists of 15 residues. The V gene's germline CDR1 is KGHDR and CDR2 SFDVKD. Here the CDR3 DNA reads TGTGCCAGCAGCGCCGGGACTAGCGGAATAGGAACGCAGTATATT. Its translation: CASSAGTSGIGTQYI.

Concerning this clonotype: An end of the junction does not agree with germline; a read error may underlie this. This sequence joins TRBV7-2 and TRBJ2-3; D could derive from TRBD1 or TRBD2 (6 bases each). The CDR3 is made up of 14 amino acids. Germline assignment: CDR1 SGHTA and CDR2 FQGNSA. CDR3 in amino acids: CASSLAGGRRVQPF. CDR3 DNA: TGTGCCAGCAGCTTAGCGGGGGGCAGGAGGGTTCAGCCCTTT.

V is TRBV7-8 and J is TRBJ2-7; either TRBD1 or TRBD2 may fit D (5 bases each). Germline lookup yields CDR1 SGHVS and CDR2 FQNEAQ. This CDR3 region has 18 residues. Trimming took 3 bases from V and 1 from J, leaving 22 bases between them. Here the CDR3 DNA reads TGTGCCAGCAGCTTGCGTGGGGACCCTAAGCACCTTTCCTACGAGCAGTACGTC. This translates into CASSLRGDPKHLSYEQYV.

This clonotype was recorded only once. The chain combines TRBV15 with TRBJ1-1, with 11 bases fitting TRBD1. Trimming at V came to 0 bases and at J to 5 bases, leaving 8 bases not matched to a gene. This CDR3 contains 17 residues. CDR1 LNHNV and CDR2 YYDKDF come from the germline V gene (reference sequence). The CDR3 region is CATSRDFGQGAGTEAFF. The DNA of the CDR3 is TGTGCCACCAGCAGAGATTTCGGACAGGGGGCGGGGACTGAAGCTTTCTTT.

This chain links TRBV7-9 with TRBJ2-3; D is possibly TRBD2 (5 bases). Trimming stripped 5 bases from V and 14 bases from J, with 26 bases between. This CDR3 has 15 amino acids. The germline gives CDR1 SEHNR, CDR2 FQNEAQ (reference sequence). This chain's CDR3 is CASSLQGSSGSDVYF. The CDR3 DNA follows: TGTGCCAGCAGCCTTCAAGGGAGCAGTGGGAGCGATGTGTATTTT.

Concerning this clonotype itself: Since no conserved phenylalanine or tryptophan closes the CDR3, a read error is the likely cause. It is unclear where the CDR3 begins or ends on the DNA, so no DNA is shown, and the CDR3 is as TCRdb lists it. The chain carries TRBV7-9 and TRBJ1-5. Counting both end residues, the CDR3 totals 13 amino acids. Germline values: CDR1 SEHNR, CDR2 FQNEAQ (reference sequence). CDR3 sequence reads: CASSHTRAGGQEQ.

Points on this clonotype: This is likely a read error, given that the CDR3 carries no conserved phenylalanine or tryptophan at its end. It is unclear where the CDR3 begins or ends on the DNA, so no DNA is shown, and the CDR3 is as TCRdb lists it. The CDR3 loop is CASSVVDYALVI. The chain employs TRBV9 and TRBJ2-2; the table's D call, TRBD2, has no DNA check behind it. With termini counted, the CDR3 has 12 amino acids. Germline V gene sequence: CDR1 SGDLS, CDR2 YYNGEE.

Comments on this clonotype: The junction and the germline gene differ at one end; a read error may be behind it. The gene calls are TRBV7-2 and TRBJ2-1; D is tentatively TRBD1 or TRBD2 (6 bases each). Judging by the DNA end, TRBJ2-7 fits better; the J call may be wrong. Germline V gene data show CDR1 as SGHTA and CDR2 as FQGNSA. CDR3 length: 13 amino acids. The CDR3 bases are TGTGCCAGCAGCTGGGGGGCTTCCGACGAACAGTACTTC. Translation: CASSWGASDEQYF.